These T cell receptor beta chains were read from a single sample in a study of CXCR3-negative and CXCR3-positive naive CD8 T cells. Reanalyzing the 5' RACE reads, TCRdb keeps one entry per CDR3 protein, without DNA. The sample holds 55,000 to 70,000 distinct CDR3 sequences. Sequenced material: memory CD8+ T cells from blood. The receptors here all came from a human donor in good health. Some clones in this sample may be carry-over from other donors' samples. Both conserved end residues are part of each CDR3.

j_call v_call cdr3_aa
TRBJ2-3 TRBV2 CASSVTGAKGDTQYF
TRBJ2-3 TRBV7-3 CASSLTGGTPADTQYF
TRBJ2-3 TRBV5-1 CASSRGTTSTDTQYF
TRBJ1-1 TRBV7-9 CASSLIHEAFF
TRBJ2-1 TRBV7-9 CASSSIELQYEQFF
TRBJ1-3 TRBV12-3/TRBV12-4 CASSFAQSGSTIYF
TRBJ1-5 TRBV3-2 CASSQEAGYSNQPQHF
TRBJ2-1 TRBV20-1 CSAGLSTGVYSAYNEQFF
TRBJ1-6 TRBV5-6 CASGSLFSPLHF
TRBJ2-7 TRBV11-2 CASSLDVGTGGTYEQYF
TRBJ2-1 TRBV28 CASSTPGQGRGNEQFF
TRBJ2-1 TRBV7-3 CASSPRGGESYNEQFF
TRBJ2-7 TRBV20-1 CSARDLGAGDHYEQYF
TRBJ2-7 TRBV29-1 CSVYGPSDEQYF
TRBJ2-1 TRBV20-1 CSATETPRGRGYRNEQFF
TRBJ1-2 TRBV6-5 CASSYSGGNYGYTF
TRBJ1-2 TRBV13 CASSRAAEGYTF
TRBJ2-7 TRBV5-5 CASSQESLPGYEQYF
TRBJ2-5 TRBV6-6 CASEGRGSQETQYF
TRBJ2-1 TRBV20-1 CSARPTGTYNEQFF
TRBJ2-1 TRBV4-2 CASSQEDATGYNEQFF
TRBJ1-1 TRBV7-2 CASSLGYTEAFF
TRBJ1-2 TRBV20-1 CSARDAIWVDGYTF
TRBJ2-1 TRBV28 CASSFEHGGPSYNEQFF
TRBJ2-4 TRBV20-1 CSALTSGEDIQYF
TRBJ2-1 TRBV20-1 CSAGTRGYNEQFF
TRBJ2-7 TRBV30 CAWSVAGADFYEQYF
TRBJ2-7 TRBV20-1 CSARIPGQDYEQYF
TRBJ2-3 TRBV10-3 CAISPGSTDTQYF